Presented here are 18 T cell receptor beta chains from one specimen sequenced in a study of CD8+CD57+ T cells in acquired aplastic anemia. It was genomic DNA that served as the template for profiling TCR beta VDJ and CDR3. TCRdb re-derived calls from the reads in MiXCR, one entry per CDR3 protein. The top ten clones hold 35% to 50% of a sample with fewer than 200,000 distinct CDR3 sequences, 55% to 80% of them seen once. The sequenced material came from sorted CD4+, CD8+, or CD8+CD57+ T cells (not recorded which) from PBMCs. The receptors originated from a human donor in good health.

This chain uses TRBV7-2 with TRBJ1-2; TRBD1 matches 8 bases. J gave up 2 bases and V 5 bases, and 13 bases lay outside the gene matches. CDR1 and CDR2 (germline): SGHTA, FQGNSA. The CDR3 length is 17 residues. DNA of the CDR3: TGTGCCAGCAGCCCTACAAGCAGGGGGCTATCGAACTATGGCTACACCTTC. Amino acids: CASSPTSRGLSNYGYTF.

The V call is TRBV12-3 or TRBV12-4, the J call TRBJ2-7, with 9 bases that match TRBD2. This CDR3 contains 13 residues. Trimming removed 6 bases from V and 6 bases from J; junction bases left unmatched: 6. In DNA, the CDR3 is TGTGCCAGCAGCCGACTAGCGGAAGGCGAGCAGTACTTC. This codes for CASSRLAEGEQYF.

As concerns this clonotype: The CDR3 carries no conserved terminal phenylalanine or tryptophan, so it likely arises from a read error. No DNA is shown, since the ends of the CDR3 on it are uncertain; the CDR3 is the one TCRdb lists. The rearrangement joins TRBV10-2 to TRBJ2-7. CDR1 is WSHSY and CDR2 is SAAADI in the germline V gene. The CDR3 comprises 12 residues, both ends counted. The CDR3: CASSQGTYERYL.

With regard to this clonotype: A much larger clone lies one base from this, so it may be a read error. The CDR3, as DNA: TGTGCTAGAGATAGGCGTCGCTACTACGAGCAGTACTTC. This sequence encodes CARDRRRYYEQYF. J is TRBJ2-7 and V is TRBV7-9, with D unresolved. This CDR3 has 13 residues. CDR1 is SEHNR, CDR2 FQNEAQ, per germline (reference sequence).

The J gene is TRBJ1-1, the V gene TRBV25-1; possible D gene TRBD1, 6 bases. The CDR3 is 14 amino acids. Trimming left V 7 bases short and J 4 bases short, with 16 bases between. CDR1 and CDR2 from the germline V gene are MGHDK and SYGVNS. The CDR3 nucleotides are TGTGCCAGCACAGGGGATCCTCCGGGCACTGAAGCTTTCTTT. Translated, it gives CASTGDPPGTEAFF.

J is TRBJ2-4 and V is TRBV20-1; TRBD1 aligns across 7 bases. The CDR3 runs to 16 residues. Unmatched junction bases numbered 10, after V lost 3 bases and J lost 2 bases. CDR1 DFQATT and CDR2 SNEGSKA come from the germline V gene (reference sequence). The CDR3 DNA is TGCAGTGCTAGGCGACAGGGAACAGGTTCCAAAAACATTCAGTACTTC. Protein: CSARRQGTGSKNIQYF.

The rearrangement joins TRBV7-9 to TRBJ1-1; D may be TRBD1 (5 bases). Trimming cost V 5 bases and J 11 bases, with 15 bases left between them. The CDR3 sequence is 12 residues long. Germline V gene sequence: CDR1 SEHNR, CDR2 FQNEAQ (reference sequence). DNA for the CDR3: TGTGCCAGCAGCCTCGGGGGTGTTATGGCTTTCTTT. This encodes CASSLGGVMAFF. The full variable domain, completed using reference TRBV7-9 and TRBJ1-1, is DTGVSQNPRHKITKRGQNVTFRCDPISEHNRLYWYRQTLGQGPEFLTYFQNEAQLEKSRLLSDRFSAERPKGSFSTLEIQRTEQGDSAMYLCASSLGGVMAFFGQGTRLTVV.

This clonotype was counted at least ten times. The rearrangement joins TRBV4-1 to TRBJ2-7; 10 nucleotides match TRBD1. V lost 0 bases to trimming and J lost 1 base; unmatched junction nucleotides: 6. The CDR3 covers 17 residues. CDR1 is MGHRA, CDR2 YSYEKL, per germline. The CDR3 is CASSQDSAGQGSYEQYF. The CDR3 region has the DNA TGCGCCAGCAGCCAAGATTCGGCGGGACAGGGGTCCTACGAGCAGTACTTC.

This clonotype was seen a few times. The chain links TRBV30 to TRBJ2-7; tentatively, D is TRBD2 (6 bases). With 7 bases removed from V and 2 bases from J, the gap between germline ends came to 15 bases. This CDR3 has 13 amino acids. CDR1 GTSNPN and CDR2 SVGIG come from the germline V gene (reference sequence). CDR3 protein: CASRDGGTYEQYF. The CDR3, as DNA: TGTGCCTCCCGGGACGGGGGTACCTACGAGCAGTACTTC.

As to this clonotype: A read error is possible here, since a much larger clone lies one base away. Because the CDR3 is missing its conserved closing phenylalanine or tryptophan, this is likely a read error. The chain links TRBV20-1 to TRBJ1-2; D gene uncertain. The CDR3 is 17 residues long. Germline CDR1 is DFQATT and CDR2 is SNEGSKA (reference sequence). The V and J ends lost 5 bases and 0 bases respectively, with 22 bases between them. The CDR3 bases are TGCAGTGCTCTGGCAGCGCCAAAAACACCACCTAACTATGGCTACACCTTG. Translated: CSALAAPKTPPNYGYTL.

This clonotype turned up a few times. V and J are TRBV15 and TRBJ2-3; 12 bases line up with TRBD2. The CDR3 is 18 amino acids. Germline CDR1 reads LNHNV; CDR2 reads YYDKDF (reference sequence). Trimming removed 0 bases from V and 3 bases from J; junction bases left unmatched: 7. In nucleotides, the CDR3 is TGTGCCACCAGCAGAGATCTAGCGGGAGGGCCTGGTACAGATACGCAGTATTTT. It encodes CATSRDLAGGPGTDTQYF. Full variable domain (outside the CDR3, taken from reference TRBV15 and TRBJ2-3): DAMVIQNPRYQVTQFGKPVTLSCSQTLNHNVMYWYQQKSSQAPKLLFHYYDKDFNNEADTPDNFQSRRPNTSFCFLDIRSPGLGDTAMYLCATSRDLAGGPGTDTQYFGPGTRLTVL.

This clonotype was detected ten times or more. The chain is built from TRBV2 and TRBJ2-7; maybe TRBD2 (5 bases). Germline CDR1 reads SNHLY; CDR2 reads FYNNEI. This CDR3 contains 13 residues. Trimming removed 6 bases from V and 2 bases from J, with 11 bases in between. CDR3 bases: TGTGCCAGCAGCATCGGGGAAACCTACGAGCAGTACTTC. It encodes CASSIGETYEQYF.

The chain uses TRBV7-9 and TRBJ1-1; possibly TRBD1 for D (6 bases). This CDR3 is 13 amino acids long. Germline V gene lookup returns CDR1 SEHNR and CDR2 FQNEAQ (reference sequence). The V and J ends lost 4 bases and 7 bases respectively, with 13 bases between them. This CDR3 is CASSSEGGSEAFF. DNA of the CDR3: TGTGCCAGCAGCTCGGAAGGGGGGAGTGAAGCTTTCTTT.

This clonotype has only a few counts. The chain recombines TRBV6-5 with TRBJ1-2; D might be TRBD1 (5 bases). The germline gives CDR1 MNHEY, CDR2 SVGAGI. This CDR3 comprises 13 residues. Trimming removed 2 bases from V and 4 bases from J, with 8 bases in between. The CDR3 region is CASSYGDFYGYTF. CDR3 DNA: TGTGCCAGCAGTTACGGGGACTTCTATGGCTACACCTTC.

As concerns this clonotype: This is likely a read error, given that the CDR3 carries no conserved phenylalanine or tryptophan at its end. The chain has TRBV6-1 and TRBJ1-1, with TRBD1 matching 7 bases. The CDR3 totals 15 residues. Germline assignment: CDR1 MNHNS and CDR2 SASEGT. The junction had 9 bases not matched to a gene; V was cut back by 7 bases and J by 1 base. This chain's CDR3 is CASTSIQGGNTEAFC. CDR3 bases: TGTGCCAGCACCTCGATTCAGGGGGGGAACACTGAAGCTTTCTGT.

This clonotype was detected many times. V is TRBV29-1 and J is TRBJ1-1; 10 positions agree with TRBD1. CDR3 length: 14 amino acids. Germline V CDR1 and CDR2: SQVTM, ANQGSEA. With V trimmed by 6 bases and J by 7 bases, 11 bases remained unmatched. Here the CDR3 DNA reads TGCAGCGTAGCGGCCGGGACAGGGGTGGGTGAAGCTTTCTTT. Its translation: CSVAAGTGVGEAFF.

This clonotype was detected many times. The chain's CDR3 is CASTPGGFAGELFF. CDR3 DNA: TGTGCGTCTACCCCGGGTGGTTTCGCCGGGGAGCTGTTTTTT. The chain links TRBV7-8 to TRBJ2-2; D not certain. Germline V gene data show CDR1 as SGHVS and CDR2 as FQNEAQ. The CDR3 is 14 residues long.

The sample holds one count of this clonotype. The gene calls are TRBV6-1 and TRBJ2-5, with D perhaps matching TRBD2 (6 bases). Trimming cost V 6 bases and J 1 base, with 15 bases left between them. Germline V gives CDR1 MNHNS, CDR2 SASEGT. This CDR3 comprises 15 residues. The CDR3 coding sequence is TGTGCCAGCAGCGAAATGGGAGGATTCCAAGAGACCCAGTACTTC. Its translation is CASSEMGGFQETQYF.